This entry lists 12 T cell receptor beta chains sequenced from one sample in a study of blood T cell repertoires in COVID-19 (TCRdb year 2020). The receptor library was made with the immunoSEQ multiplex PCR assay. TCRdb carries this immuneACCESS record with in-frame sequences only. Its versions omit some clonotypes, under half of them owing to an unresolved V gene in the studies checked, with the rest unexplained. For this sample the table gives about 120,000 clones, of which 75% to 90% were detected only once. In total, the top ten clones hold 25% to 35% of the sample. The specimen sequenced was peripheral blood. Receptor source: a woman in her 70s with acute or convalescent COVID-19.

The chain combines TRBV2 with TRBJ1-5; 9 bases match TRBD1. From germline, CDR1 is SNHLY and CDR2 FYNNEI. Trimming took 5 bases from V and 7 from J; bases not matched to a gene: 9. The CDR3 is 15 residues long. This CDR3 is CASSPDRGIEQPQHF. The CDR3 nucleotides are TGTGCCAGCAGTCCGGACAGGGGAATCGAACAGCCCCAGCATTTT.

The chain joins TRBV7-3 to TRBJ2-5; the match to TRBD2 covers 8 bases. Germline CDR1 reads SGHTA; CDR2 reads FQGTGA. V lost 5 bases and J lost 2; bases outside the gene matches: 1. The CDR3 sequence is 13 residues long. The CDR3 coding sequence is TGTGCCAGCAGCCGGGGGGGACAAGAGACCCAGTACTTC. This translates into CASSRGGQETQYF.

The chain has TRBV5-1 and TRBJ2-5, with D tentatively TRBD2 (5 bases). The CDR3 covers 15 residues. Germline lookup yields CDR1 SGHRS and CDR2 YFSETQ. V gave up 3 bases and J gave up 1 base, with 13 bases separating them. The CDR3: CASSSGLSSQETQYF. The CDR3 nucleotides are TGCGCCAGCAGCTCTGGACTGTCGTCCCAAGAGACCCAGTACTTC.

V gene TRBV7-2 combines with J gene TRBJ1-5; D possibly corresponds to TRBD1 (5 bases). Per germline, CDR1 SGHTA and CDR2 FQGNSA. This CDR3 contains 16 residues. V gave up 2 bases and J gave up 0 bases, with 11 bases separating them. The CDR3 region has the DNA TGTGCCAGCAGCTTAATGGGGGGAGATAGCAATCAGCCCCAGCATTTT. It specifies CASSLMGGDSNQPQHF.

The chain links TRBV30 to TRBJ1-5, with 8 bases that match TRBD1. V shed 4 bases, J shed 4 bases, and the junction held 12 bases outside the gene matches. This CDR3 region has 16 residues. Germline assignment: CDR1 GTSNPN and CDR2 SVGIG (reference sequence). The CDR3 nucleotides are TGTGCCTGGATGCCACCAGACAGGGGCTATAATCAGCCCCAGCATTTT. Translation: CAWMPPDRGYNQPQHF.

The genes are TRBV18 and TRBJ1-5, with a possible D match to TRBD1 (5 bases). Germline lookup yields CDR1 KGHSH and CDR2 LQKENI. The CDR3 sequence is 14 residues long. V was pared by 6 bases and J by 1 base, with 10 bases between. The DNA of the CDR3 is TGTGCCAGCTCGCAGACAGAGAGCAATCAGCCCCAGCATTTT. Translation: CASSQTESNQPQHF.

The chain has TRBV6-5 and TRBJ2-7, with D possibly being TRBD2 (7 bases). Germline CDR1 reads MNHEY; CDR2 reads SVGAGI. CDR3 length: 15 residues. Trimming took off 5 bases at V and 5 bases at J, with 19 bases between the two ends. The CDR3 spells CASSPLGGARHEQYF. CDR3 nucleotides: TGTGCCAGCAGTCCTCTGGGGGGGGCGAGGCACGAGCAGTACTTC.

V is TRBV18 and J is TRBJ1-1, with 7 nucleotides matching TRBD1. J was trimmed by 8 bases and V by 1 base; bases with no gene match: 10. This CDR3 has 15 residues. Germline CDR1 KGHSH, CDR2 LQKENI. This CDR3 is CASSPLARGLGEAFF. The CDR3 bases are TGTGCCAGCTCACCACTCGCCAGGGGGTTAGGAGAAGCTTTCTTT.

This clone turned up a few times. The CDR3 sequence is CASSRDRGFRAFF. In DNA, the CDR3 is TGTGCCAGCAGCAGGGACAGAGGTTTTCGGGCTTTCTTT. This chain connects TRBV5-8 to TRBJ1-1, with 7 bases that match TRBD1. J gave up 11 bases and V 4 bases, and 11 bases lay outside the gene matches. The CDR3 spans 13 residues. Germline values: CDR1 SGHTS, CDR2 YDEGEE.

The CDR3 here is CASQKNTEAFF. In nucleotides, the CDR3 is TGTGCCAGCCAAAAGAACACTGAAGCTTTCTTT. The chain is built from TRBV6-6 and TRBJ1-1, with unresolved D. Trimming shortened V by 8 bases and J by 1 base, and 5 bases separated the two germline ends. Germline assignment: CDR1 MNHNY and CDR2 SVGAGI (reference sequence). This CDR3 comprises 11 residues.

The chain uses TRBV4-1 and TRBJ1-4; 7 bases match TRBD1. V lost 4 bases and J lost 7; bases outside the gene matches: 6. The CDR3 is 14 residues long. Germline lookup yields CDR1 MGHRA and CDR2 YSYEKL. The CDR3, as DNA: TGCGCCAGCAGCCCGACAGGGCGAGGTGAAAAACTGTTTTTT. Translation gives CASSPTGRGEKLFF.

This clone appeared once. The chain carries TRBV19 and TRBJ1-5; D gene ambiguous. V shed 7 bases and J shed 9 bases, with 10 bases lying between them. CDR3 length: 11 amino acids. Germline V lookup: CDR1 LNHDA, CDR2 SQIVND (reference sequence). In DNA form, the CDR3 reads TGTGCCAGTACCACAGAAGGGCCCCAGCATTTT. Translating it yields CASTTEGPQHF.